A selection of T cell receptor beta chains follows, all from one sample in a study of shared clonotypes between healthy human individuals. Profiled with immunoSEQ multiplex PCR; TCRdb holds only in-frame clones, not every one. The table records approximately 120,000 clones, around 65% of them present only once. The sample comprised memory CD8+ T cells sorted from blood. Every receptor here comes from a woman aged 25 to 39 in good health. CDR3s include the opening cysteine and the closing phenylalanine or tryptophan. Fields, in order: D gene, V gene, clone size, J gene, CDR3 protein, CDR3 DNA. D genes are given only for firm matches. Not all rows give a size; the values are once, few, many and, for expanded clones, a class.

D: NA; V: TRBV21-1; size: once; J: TRBJ1-1; CDR3: CASSKAPPSLQGVGEAFF; DNA: TGTGCCAGCAGCAAAGCCCCCCCTTCACTACAGGGAGTGGGTGAAGCTTTCTTT
D: NA; V: TRBV10-3; size: NA; J: TRBJ1-1; CDR3: CAISSRRMNTEAFF; DNA: TGTGCCATCAGTTCGAGACGGATGAACACTGAAGCTTTCTTT
D: NA; V: TRBV6-6; size: NA; J: TRBJ2-1; CDR3: CASSSGEYNEQFF; DNA: TGTGCCAGCAGTTCGGGGGAATACAATGAGCAGTTCTTC
D: NA; V: TRBV6-1; size: few; J: TRBJ2-1; CDR3: CASSEGELGYNEQFF; DNA: TGTGCCAGCAGTGAAGGGGAATTAGGCTACAATGAGCAGTTCTTC
D: NA; V: TRBV6-5; size: NA; J: TRBJ2-2; CDR3: CASSKGTAAGELFF; DNA: TGTGCCAGCAGTAAAGGGACGGCCGCCGGGGAGCTGTTTTTT
D: TRBD2; V: TRBV6-4; size: NA; J: TRBJ2-3; CDR3: CASSVSGTSGPDTQYF; DNA: TGTGCCAGCAGTGTATCAGGGACTAGCGGCCCAGATACGCAGTATTTT
D: TRBD1; V: TRBV25-1; size: NA; J: TRBJ1-2; CDR3: CASSESGGDYGYTF; DNA: TGTGCCAGCAGTGAATCAGGGGGCGACTATGGCTACACCTTC
D: NA; V: TRBV4-1; size: NA; J: TRBJ1-5; CDR3: CASSQNPGQPQHF; DNA: TGCGCCAGCAGCCAGAACCCGGGCCAGCCCCAGCATTTT
D: TRBD1; V: TRBV7-9; size: NA; J: TRBJ1-5; CDR3: CASSPQGAGNQPQHF; DNA: TGTGCCAGCAGCCCACAGGGGGCTGGCAATCAGCCCCAGCATTTT
D: NA; V: TRBV10-2; size: NA; J: TRBJ2-7; CDR3: CASSELGHSYEQYF; DNA: TGCGCCAGCAGTGAGTTGGGGCATTCCTACGAGCAGTACTTC
D: NA; V: TRBV7-8; size: NA; J: TRBJ2-1; CDR3: CASSWDRTPGNEQFF; DNA: TGTGCCAGCAGCTGGGACCGGACACCAGGCAATGAGCAGTTCTTC
D: NA; V: TRBV10-3; size: NA; J: TRBJ1-1; CDR3: CATRDREMNTEAFF; DNA: TGTGCCACCCGGGACCGGGAGATGAACACTGAAGCTTTCTTT
D: TRBD1; V: TRBV5-6; size: NA; J: TRBJ1-4; CDR3: CASRDRGAGEKLFF; DNA: TGTGCCAGCAGAGACAGGGGGGCGGGAGAAAAACTGTTTTTT
D: TRBD2; V: TRBV5-1; size: NA; J: TRBJ2-1; CDR3: CASSLSSGNNEQFF; DNA: TGCGCCAGCAGCTTATCTAGCGGCAACAATGAGCAGTTCTTC
D: NA; V: TRBV4-1; size: NA; J: TRBJ1-4; CDR3: CASSQVYSRMDEKLFF; DNA: TGCGCCAGCAGCCAAGTTTACAGTCGCATGGATGAAAAACTGTTTTTT
D: TRBD2; V: TRBV6-1; size: NA; J: TRBJ2-7; CDR3: CASFPGTNSYEQYF; DNA: TGTGCCAGCTTCCCCGGGACTAACTCCTACGAGCAGTACTTC
D: TRBD2; V: TRBV7-8; size: NA; J: TRBJ2-7; CDR3: CASSLLQAGGRYEQYF; DNA: TGTGCCAGCAGCTTACTTCAAGCGGGAGGGCGCTACGAGCAGTACTTC
D: NA; V: TRBV7-9; size: NA; J: TRBJ2-5; CDR3: CASSVTQGTEETQYF; DNA: TGTGCCAGCAGCGTAACGCAGGGGACCGAAGAGACCCAGTACTTC
D: NA; V: TRBV6-1; size: few; J: TRBJ1-5; CDR3: CASSVEDSHQPQHF; DNA: TGTGCCAGCAGTGTCGAAGACTCTCATCAGCCCCAGCATTTT
D: TRBD2; V: TRBV7-9; size: NA; J: TRBJ2-1; CDR3: CASNPDREGLYNEQFF; DNA: TGTGCCAGCAACCCAGACCGGGAGGGGCTCTACAATGAGCAGTTCTTC
D: NA; V: TRBV5-1; size: NA; J: TRBJ2-1; CDR3: CASEAGSRGSEQFF; DNA: TGCGCCAGCGAAGCGGGTAGTCGGGGAAGTGAGCAGTTCTTC
D: TRBD2; V: TRBV4-1; size: NA; J: TRBJ2-3; CDR3: CASSHSPPGVPSGKITDTQYF; DNA: TGCGCCAGCAGCCACTCCCCTCCAGGGGTTCCTAGCGGGAAAATCACAGATACGCAGTATTTT
D: NA; V: TRBV11-2; size: few; J: TRBJ2-1; CDR3: CASSLDLDIFTYNEQFF; DNA: TGTGCCAGCAGCTTAGATCTGGACATTTTTACCTACAATGAGCAGTTCTTC
D: NA; V: TRBV6-1; size: NA; J: TRBJ2-4; CDR3: CASSVAPGTPSGNQYF; DNA: TGTGCCAGCAGTGTTGCGCCCGGGACACCCTCGGGCAATCAGTACTTC
D: NA; V: TRBV9; size: few; J: TRBJ2-3; CDR3: CASSPVTGPGDTQYF; DNA: TGTGCCAGCAGCCCGGTGACGGGGCCGGGAGATACGCAGTATTTT
D: TRBD2; V: TRBV5-3; size: NA; J: TRBJ2-7; CDR3: CARSLPTSGYEQYF; DNA: TGTGCCAGAAGCTTGCCGACTAGCGGCTACGAGCAGTACTTC
D: NA; V: TRBV5-1; size: NA; J: TRBJ2-2; CDR3: CASSLDWGGELFF; DNA: TGCGCCAGCAGCTTGGATTGGGGAGGGGAGCTGTTTTTT
D: TRBD1; V: TRBV7-2; size: NA; J: TRBJ1-2; CDR3: CASSPRDRVYGYTF; DNA: TGTGCCAGCAGCCCCCGGGACAGGGTCTATGGCTACACCTTC
D: TRBD2; V: TRBV4-1; size: NA; J: TRBJ2-1; CDR3: CASSQSGLAGPTQGGFNEQFF; DNA: TGCGCCAGCAGCCAAAGCGGACTAGCGGGACCGACTCAAGGTGGTTTTAATGAGCAGTTCTTC
D: NA; V: TRBV6-1; size: few; J: TRBJ2-7; CDR3: CASSPGGHSYEQYF; DNA: TGTGCCAGCAGCCCCGGGGGTCACTCCTACGAGCAGTACTTC
D: NA; V: TRBV2; size: few; J: TRBJ2-7; CDR3: CASRGDFFYEQYF; DNA: TGTGCCAGCAGGGGGGACTTCTTCTACGAGCAGTACTTC
D: TRBD2; V: TRBV6-5; size: NA; J: TRBJ2-3; CDR3: CASSFTGASGSDTQYF; DNA: TGTGCCAGCAGTTTTACCGGCGCTAGCGGGAGTGATACGCAGTATTTT
D: NA; V: TRBV6-1; size: NA; J: TRBJ2-5; CDR3: CASKVGQAGGETQYF; DNA: TGTGCCAGCAAAGTAGGGCAAGCTGGTGGTGAGACCCAGTACTTC
D: NA; V: TRBV7-9; size: once; J: TRBJ1-4; CDR3: CASSFIRGVLGEKLFF; DNA: TGTGCCAGCAGCTTCATCCGTGGGGTACTAGGAGAAAAACTGTTTTTT
D: NA; V: TRBV5-1; size: NA; J: TRBJ1-2; CDR3: CASSLGQGEGYTF; DNA: TGCGCCAGCAGCTTGGGTCAGGGAGAGGGCTACACCTTC
D: TRBD1; V: TRBV27; size: NA; J: TRBJ1-5; CDR3: CASSLHGQGPLRNQPQHF; DNA: TGTGCCAGCAGTTTACATGGACAGGGTCCTTTACGCAATCAGCCCCAGCATTTT
D: NA; V: TRBV7-9; size: medium-sized; J: TRBJ2-1; CDR3: CASRSEGPYNEQFF; DNA: TGTGCCAGCAGGTCAGAAGGCCCCTACAATGAGCAGTTCTTC
D: NA; V: TRBV28; size: many; J: TRBJ2-2; CDR3: CASSLGAVSGELFF; DNA: TGTGCCAGCAGTTTAGGGGCGGTTTCCGGGGAGCTGTTTTTT
D: NA; V: TRBV27; size: few; J: TRBJ2-1; CDR3: CASSLWAGGDNEQFF; DNA: TGTGCCAGCAGTTTATGGGCAGGGGGGGACAATGAGCAGTTCTTC
D: NA; V: TRBV4-1; size: NA; J: TRBJ1-1; CDR3: CASSQVGGSNTEAFF; DNA: TGCGCCAGCAGCCAAGTCGGCGGAAGTAACACTGAAGCTTTCTTT
D: NA; V: TRBV4-2; size: NA; J: TRBJ2-5; CDR3: CASSQEVDGYQETQYF; DNA: TGTGCCAGCAGCCAAGAGGTTGACGGATACCAAGAGACCCAGTACTTC
D: TRBD1; V: TRBV28; size: once; J: TRBJ1-1; CDR3: CASRGSYRGNTEAFF; DNA: TGTGCCAGCAGGGGATCCTACAGGGGGAACACTGAAGCTTTCTTT
D: NA; V: TRBV30; size: NA; J: TRBJ2-7; CDR3: CAWRSHPGQGQYF; DNA: TGTGCCTGGAGGTCGCATCCGGGACAAGGGCAGTACTTC
D: TRBD2; V: TRBV4-1; size: NA; J: TRBJ2-2; CDR3: CASSHLADGELFF; DNA: TGCGCCAGCAGCCATCTAGCGGACGGGGAGCTGTTTTTT
D: TRBD1; V: TRBV7-6; size: NA; J: TRBJ2-5; CDR3: CASSPRDRAETQYF; DNA: TGTGCCAGCAGCCCCCGGGACAGGGCTGAGACCCAGTACTTC